This passage covers 21 T cell receptor beta chains from one sample sequenced in a study of T cell changes during pregnancy in multiple sclerosis. Sequenced by immunoSEQ multiplex PCR; TCRdb stores in-frame clones only, minus some. The sample records 15,000 to 20,000 clones, around four fifths being singletons. The sequenced sample was CD8+ T cells from peripheral blood mononuclear cells, obtained in the second trimester of pregnancy. These receptors originate from a female donor in good health, enrolled as a control in a pregnancy study.

This chain connects TRBV7-9 to TRBJ1-1, with 7 bases matching TRBD1. This CDR3 is built from 16 residues. Looked up from germline, CDR1 is SEHNR and CDR2 is FQNEAQ (reference sequence). Trimming at V came to 2 bases and at J to 0 bases, leaving 6 bases not matched to a gene. Here the CDR3 reads CASSLPGQPLNTEAFF. CDR3 nucleotide sequence: TGTGCCAGCAGCTTACCGGGACAGCCCCTGAACACTGAAGCTTTCTTT.

The chain recombines TRBV4-2 with TRBJ2-6; D is possibly TRBD2 (6 bases). The length of the CDR3 is 18 residues. V gave up 4 bases and J gave up 4 bases, with 20 bases separating them. Germline V gene sequence: CDR1 LGHNA, CDR2 YNFKEQ. The CDR3: CASSLAGTSTGGANVLTF. CDR3 DNA sequence: TGTGCCAGCAGCCTGGCCGGGACTTCAACCGGGGGGGCCAACGTCCTGACTTTC.

The CDR3 coding sequence is TGTGCCAGCAGCTCGTGGAAAGACGGACTAATGAACACTGAAGCTTTCTTT. This codes for CASSSWKDGLMNTEAFF. The chain is built from TRBV5-8 and TRBJ1-1; D unresolved. Germline values: CDR1 SGHTS, CDR2 YDEGEE. V was trimmed by 3 bases and J by 0 bases, leaving 18 bases between them. This CDR3 contains 17 residues.

The chain is built from TRBV15 and TRBJ1-4; a weak D match, TRBD1 (5 bases). Trimming removed 3 bases at V and 7 bases at J, with 21 bases between. The germline CDR1 and CDR2 sequences are LNHNV and YYDKDF (reference sequence). The CDR3 loop spans 17 amino acids. CDR3 coding DNA: TGTGCCACCAGCAGGGAGGGTTGGAGTGGGGCAGCTGAAAAACTGTTTTTT. It translates to CATSREGWSGAAEKLFF.

This rearrangement joins TRBV27 to TRBJ2-3, with 10 bases aligning to TRBD2. Looked up from germline, CDR1 is MNHEY and CDR2 is SMNVEV (reference sequence). The CDR3 contains 15 residues. V was clipped by 6 bases and J by 6 bases; unmatched bases: 9. Written as DNA, the CDR3 is TGTGCCAGCAGCACCCAGGCTAGCGGGGGCGATACGCAGTATTTT. Translated, it gives CASSTQASGGDTQYF.

The V gene is TRBV27, the J gene TRBJ1-1; D is ambiguous. V lost 8 bases and J lost 8, with 12 bases in between. This CDR3 contains 11 residues. Germline V gene data show CDR1 as MNHEY and CDR2 as SMNVEV (reference sequence). CDR3 DNA: TGTGCCAGCTTTACCGGGGAAGAAGCTTTCTTT. Translated, it gives CASFTGEEAFF.

Only one count was recorded for this clone. The chain carries TRBV28 and TRBJ1-3; a weak D match, TRBD1 (6 bases). The CDR3 has 17 residues. Germline-derived CDR1 and CDR2 are MDHEN and SYDVKM. Trimming took 6 bases from V and 0 from J, leaving 18 bases between them. CDR3 in amino acids: CASSTPWGQSSGNTIYF. The CDR3 nucleotides are TGTGCCAGCAGCACTCCCTGGGGGCAAAGCTCTGGAAACACCATATATTTT. The variable domain in full, with the rest retrieved from reference TRBV28 and TRBJ1-3, is DVKVTQSSRYLVKRTGEKVFLECVQDMDHENMFWYRQDPGLGLRLIYFSYDVKMKEKGDIPEGYSVSREKKERFSLILESASTNQTSMYLCASSTPWGQSSGNTIYFGEGSWLTVV.

This clone is classed as medium-sized. The chain joins TRBV5-8 to TRBJ1-4; D call uncertain. With 7 bases removed from V and 4 bases from J, the gap between germline ends came to 5 bases. This CDR3 contains 11 residues. Germline CDR1 and CDR2: SGHTS and YDEGEE. The CDR3 reads CASGLNEKLFF. DNA for the CDR3: TGTGCCAGCGGGCTTAATGAAAAACTGTTTTTT.

The DNA of the CDR3 is TGTGCCAGTAGTATTCTGACTAGCGGGGGTGATGAGCAGTTCTTC. Protein sequence: CASSILTSGGDEQFF. The genes are TRBV19 and TRBJ2-1; 12 nucleotides line up with TRBD2. CDR3 length: 15 amino acids. Germline V gives CDR1 LNHDA, CDR2 SQIVND (reference sequence). Trimming at V came to 3 bases and at J to 8 bases, leaving 5 bases not matched to a gene.

The chain has TRBV7-9 and TRBJ1-1, with 7 bases fitting TRBD1. The CDR3 is 15 residues long. From germline, CDR1 is SEHNR and CDR2 FQNEAQ (reference sequence). V was clipped by 5 bases and J by 0 bases; unmatched bases: 6. CDR3 sequence: CASSLRQGLNTEAFF. Here the CDR3 DNA reads TGTGCCAGCAGCCTTAGACAGGGCCTGAACACTGAAGCTTTCTTT.

This chain uses TRBV7-9 with TRBJ2-1; no clear D gene. CDR3 size: 11 residues. Trimming shortened V by 5 bases and J by 7 bases, and 6 bases separated the two germline ends. Germline loops: CDR1 SEHNR, CDR2 FQNEAQ (reference sequence). The CDR3 region is CASSRRNEQFF. The CDR3 DNA reads as TGTGCCAGCAGCCGGAGAAATGAGCAGTTCTTC.

The CDR3 here is CASSLPPGGFGADTQYF. The CDR3 DNA sequence: TGTGCCAGCAGCCTCCCCCCCGGGGGGTTTGGAGCAGATACGCAGTATTTT. The V and J genes are TRBV14 and TRBJ2-3; 7 nucleotides match TRBD2. The CDR3 sequence is 17 residues long. Trimming took 4 bases from V and 4 from J; bases not matched to a gene: 14. The V gene's germline CDR1 is SGHDN and CDR2 FVKESK.

The chain is built from TRBV6-4 and TRBJ2-1; 13 nucleotides match TRBD2. The CDR3 contains 15 residues. Trimming cost V 6 bases and J 5 bases; bases outside gene matches: 4. CDR1 and CDR2 from the germline V gene are MRHNA and SNTAGT. The CDR3 reads CASSHGTSGDNEQFF. CDR3 nucleotide sequence: TGTGCCAGCAGCCATGGGACTAGCGGGGACAATGAGCAGTTCTTC.

V gene TRBV15 combines with J gene TRBJ1-2; 8 bases are shared with TRBD1. V lost 4 bases and J lost 4; bases outside the gene matches: 5. The CDR3 consists of 14 residues. CDR1 and CDR2 (germline): LNHNV, YYDKDF (reference sequence). The DNA for the CDR3 is TGTGCCACCAGCACAGGACAGGGAGGCTATGGCTACACCTTC. Its translation is CATSTGQGGYGYTF.

This rearrangement joins TRBV5-5 to TRBJ2-3, with D possibly being TRBD1 (6 bases). V lost 4 bases, J lost 5 bases, and 8 bases lay in between. Germline V gives CDR1 SGHKS, CDR2 YYEKEE (reference sequence). The CDR3 is made up of 12 amino acids. The DNA for the CDR3 is TGTGCCAGCAGCCCCAGGGGAGATACGCAGTATTTT. Translation: CASSPRGDTQYF.

The chain recombines TRBV7-6 with TRBJ2-7; tentatively, D is TRBD1 (5 bases). The CDR3 loop spans 14 amino acids. Germline loops: CDR1 SGHVS, CDR2 FNYEAQ. Trimming took 4 bases from V and 9 from J, leaving 19 bases between them. Here the CDR3 DNA reads TGTGCCAGCAGCTCCTTTGTTGGGCAACAGGTGCAGTACTTC. It translates to CASSSFVGQQVQYF.

V usage is TRBV7-8 and J usage is TRBJ1-2; 11 bases agree with TRBD1. V was pared by 5 bases and J by 5 bases, with 7 bases of the junction left unmatched. The CDR3 extends over 15 amino acids. Germline V CDR1 and CDR2: SGHVS, FQNEAQ. DNA of the CDR3: TGTGCCAGCAGCCCCGGACAGGGGGCTTTATATGGCTACACCTTC. This sequence encodes CASSPGQGALYGYTF.

The V and J genes are TRBV2 and TRBJ1-4, with D hard to call. The CDR3 covers 13 residues. Germline V gene sequence: CDR1 SNHLY, CDR2 FYNNEI. V was shortened by 5 bases and J by 8 bases, with 12 bases between the two germline ends. CDR3 amino acids: CASSPSRIEKLFF. CDR3 coding DNA: TGTGCCAGCAGTCCATCTAGAATCGAAAAACTGTTTTTT.

This chain links TRBV19 with TRBJ2-1; the D gene is possibly TRBD1 (6 bases). Per the germline V gene, CDR1 is LNHDA and CDR2 is SQIVND (reference sequence). The V gene lost 6 bases and the J gene lost 4 bases, with 10 bases spanning the gap. The CDR3 sequence is 13 residues long. In nucleotides, the CDR3 is TGTGCCAGTAGCCCAGACAGGTACAATGAGCAGTTCTTC. It encodes CASSPDRYNEQFF. Full variable domain (rest looked up from reference TRBV19 and TRBJ2-1): DGGITQSPKYLFRKEGQNVTLSCEQNLNHDAMYWYRQDPGQGLRLIYYSQIVNDFQKGDIAEGYSVSREKKESFPLTVTSAQKNPTAFYLCASSPDRYNEQFFGPGTRLTVL.

The V gene is TRBV11-2, the J gene TRBJ2-5; TRBD1 is a possible D gene (8 bases). Germline V gene sequence: CDR1 SGHAT, CDR2 FQNNGV. Trimming shortened V by 1 base and J by 4 bases, and 16 bases separated the two germline ends. The CDR3 consists of 16 residues. The CDR3: CASSLGAGGGGETQYF. The DNA for the CDR3 is TGTGCCAGCAGCTTAGGGGCAGGGGGCGGGGGAGAGACCCAGTACTTC.

The chain has TRBV7-6 and TRBJ2-5; 12 positions agree with TRBD2. Germline CDR1 SGHVS, CDR2 FNYEAQ. The CDR3 extends over 16 amino acids. Losses at the gene ends were 0 bases for V and 5 bases for J; bases not matched to a gene: 4. CDR3 in DNA: TGTGCCAGCAGCTTAGCCATGACTAGCGGGGGTGAGACCCAGTACTTC. Translation: CASSLAMTSGGETQYF.